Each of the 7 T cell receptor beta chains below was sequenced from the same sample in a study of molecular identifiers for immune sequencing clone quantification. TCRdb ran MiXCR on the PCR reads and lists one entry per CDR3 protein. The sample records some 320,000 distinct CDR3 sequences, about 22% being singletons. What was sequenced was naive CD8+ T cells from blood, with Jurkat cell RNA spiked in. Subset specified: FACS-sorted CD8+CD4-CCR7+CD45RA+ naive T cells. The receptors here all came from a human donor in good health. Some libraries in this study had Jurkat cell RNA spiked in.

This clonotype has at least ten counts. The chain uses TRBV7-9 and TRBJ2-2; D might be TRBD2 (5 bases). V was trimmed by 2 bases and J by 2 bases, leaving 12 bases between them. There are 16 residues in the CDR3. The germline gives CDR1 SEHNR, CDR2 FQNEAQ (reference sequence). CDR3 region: CASSLYAGLNTGELFF. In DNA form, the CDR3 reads TGTGCCAGCAGCTTATATGCGGGTCTTAACACCGGGGAGCTGTTTTTT.

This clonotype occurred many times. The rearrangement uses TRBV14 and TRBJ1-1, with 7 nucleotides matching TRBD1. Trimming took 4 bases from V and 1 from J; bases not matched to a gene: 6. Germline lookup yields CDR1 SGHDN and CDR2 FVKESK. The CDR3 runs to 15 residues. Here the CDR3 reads CASSPWGQRNTEAFF. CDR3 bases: TGTGCCAGCAGCCCATGGGGACAGAGGAACACTGAAGCTTTCTTT. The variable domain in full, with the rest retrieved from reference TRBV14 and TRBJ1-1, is EAGVTQFPSHSVIEKGQTVTLRCDPISGHDNLYWYRRVMGKEIKFLLHFVKESKQDESGMPNNRFLAERTGGTYSTLKVQPAELEDSGVYFCASSPWGQRNTEAFFGQGTRLTVV.

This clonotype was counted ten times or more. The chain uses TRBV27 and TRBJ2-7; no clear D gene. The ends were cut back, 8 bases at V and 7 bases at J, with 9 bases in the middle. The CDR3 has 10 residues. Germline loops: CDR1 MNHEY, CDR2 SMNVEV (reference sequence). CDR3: CASGVGEQYF. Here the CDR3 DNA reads TGTGCCAGCGGGGTTGGGGAGCAGTACTTC.

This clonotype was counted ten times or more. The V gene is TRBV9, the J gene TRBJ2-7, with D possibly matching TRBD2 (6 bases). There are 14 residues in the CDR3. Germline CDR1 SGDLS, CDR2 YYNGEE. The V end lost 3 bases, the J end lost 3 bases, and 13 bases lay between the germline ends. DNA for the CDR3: TGTGCCAGCAGCGCCCCGGGACTTGACTACGAGCAGTACTTC. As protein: CASSAPGLDYEQYF.

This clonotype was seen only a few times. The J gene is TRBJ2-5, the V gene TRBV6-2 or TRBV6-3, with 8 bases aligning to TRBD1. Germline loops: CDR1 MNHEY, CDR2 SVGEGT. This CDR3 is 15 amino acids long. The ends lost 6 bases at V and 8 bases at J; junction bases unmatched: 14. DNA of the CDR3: TGTGCCAGCAGCCTCTCGGGACAGGCTAATCCTACCCAGTACTTC. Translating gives CASSLSGQANPTQYF.

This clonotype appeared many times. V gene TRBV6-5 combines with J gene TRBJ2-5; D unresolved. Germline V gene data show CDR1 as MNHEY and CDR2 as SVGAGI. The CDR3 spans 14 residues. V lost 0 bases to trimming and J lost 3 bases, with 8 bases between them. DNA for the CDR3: TGTGCCAGCAGTTACTCGACGTGGGAAGAGACCCAGTACTTC. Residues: CASSYSTWEETQYF.

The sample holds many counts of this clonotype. The CDR3 is CASSLAGPEAFF. The CDR3 nucleotides are TGTGCCAGCAGCTTAGCAGGGCCAGAAGCTTTCTTT. The chain uses TRBV7-4 and TRBJ1-1; D not certain. Trimming left V 0 bases short and J 8 bases short, with 7 bases between. The CDR3 runs 12 residues. CDR1 is SGHVT and CDR2 is SQSDAQ in the germline V gene.